The 5 T cell receptor beta chains below were found in one sample sequenced in a study of cytomegalovirus exposure and HLA in healthy donors. It was with 60 Vbeta and 13 Jbeta primers that the PCR ran. Measured with immunoSEQ multiplex PCR; TCRdb has only the in-frame clones, and not every one. The profile shows more than 30,000 clones, 74% of them singletons. The material sequenced was PBMCs. All receptors come from a young man in good health and CMV-seronegative.

This chain joins TRBV10-2 and TRBJ1-5; D is perhaps TRBD1 (6 bases). CDR3 length: 14 residues. V was shortened by 3 bases and J by 1 base, with 7 bases between the two germline ends. Looked up from germline, CDR1 is WSHSY and CDR2 is SAAADI. In DNA, the CDR3 is TGCGCCAGCAGTGACAGGGGCAGCAATCAGCCCCAGCATTTT. It is translated as CASSDRGSNQPQHF.

The rearrangement joins TRBV11-2 to TRBJ2-7; a possible D gene is TRBD2 (6 bases). The CDR3 totals 14 residues. The V gene lost 1 base and the J gene lost 2 bases, with 9 bases spanning the gap. Germline values: CDR1 SGHAT, CDR2 FQNNGV. Written as DNA, the CDR3 is TGTGCCAGCAGCTTAGCACGGGGGACCTACGAGCAGTACTTC. Protein product: CASSLARGTYEQYF.

This clone was counted once. The CDR3 protein is CASSFPGGNTDTQYF. DNA for the CDR3: TGCGCCAGCAGCTTCCCAGGGGGGAACACAGATACGCAGTATTTT. This chain links TRBV5-1 with TRBJ2-3; tentatively, D is TRBD1 (7 bases). The CDR3 is 15 amino acids. Germline V lookup: CDR1 SGHRS, CDR2 YFSETQ. V lost 2 bases to trimming and J lost 2 bases, with 12 bases between them. The complete variable domain, with remaining parts taken from reference TRBV5-1 and TRBJ2-3, reads KAGVTQTPRYLIKTRGQQVTLSCSPISGHRSVSWYQQTPGQGLQFLFEYFSETQRNKGNFPGRFSGRQFSNSRSEMNVSTLELGDSALYLCASSFPGGNTDTQYFGPGTRLTVL.

Worth noting for this clone: One junction end disagrees with the germline gene, perhaps due to a read error. The chain links TRBV7-9 to TRBJ1-1; D remains unclear. Germline-derived CDR1 and CDR2 are SEHNR and FQNEAQ (reference sequence). The CDR3 is made up of 18 amino acids. This CDR3 is CSSSLGQVVAKMNTEAFF. CDR3 in DNA: TGTTCCAGCAGCTTAGGGCAGGTGGTCGCCAAGATGAACACTGAAGCTTTCTTT.

This sequence joins TRBV6-5 and TRBJ1-2, with 7 nucleotides matching TRBD1. This CDR3 is 14 amino acids long. Trimming cost V 6 bases and J 5 bases; bases outside gene matches: 9. The germline CDR1 and CDR2 sequences are MNHEY and SVGAGI. The CDR3: CASSSGTAWYGYTF. CDR3 coding DNA: TGTGCCAGCAGCTCCGGGACAGCCTGGTATGGCTACACCTTC.